This T cell receptor beta chain was captured in a study of monozygotic twins with inflammatory bowel disease. Eight reactions per sample, run separately, yielded cDNA. TCRdb reanalyzed the 5' RACE reads and collapses them to one entry per CDR3 protein, without DNA. The specimen's table records some 130,000 distinct CDR3 sequences. The CDR3 covers 14 residues. CDR1 is MNHEY and CDR2 is SMNVEV in the germline V gene (reference sequence). Sequenced sample: blood. The gene calls are TRBV27 and TRBJ1-5; TCRdb reports TRBD1, a call that lacks DNA to check it against. This clonotype was obtained from a human donor with ulcerative colitis or Crohn's disease, or a healthy co-twin of an affected twin (not recorded which). CDR3 protein: CATRGTGGNQPQHF.